What follows is one T cell receptor (beta chain) and its context. As yet, its antigen is unknown. TCRdb re-called the reads with MiXCR, one entry per CDR3 protein. The sample includes about 83,000 distinct CDR3 sequences, approximately 30% of them seen just once. This specimen belongs to a study of T cell repertoires in cytomegalovirus infection. At the level of the study: Peptides in the study included HLA-C-restricted and HLA-B-restricted CMV epitopes. Shared public TCR beta signatures pointed to both CMV infection and a matching HLA type.

Study results and caveats: Public TCR beta family frequency separated CMV-and-HLA carriers, including in an independent cohort. HLA-C-restricted CMV clonotypes gave the most frequent clonotype in two of eight donors.

The CDR3 consists of 14 residues. In germline, CDR1 is MDHEN, CDR2 SYDVKM. V lost 4 bases, J lost 4 bases, and 11 bases lay in between. The rearrangement links TRBV28 to TRBJ1-5; D possibly corresponds to TRBD1 (6 bases). The clonotype originates from a human donor in good health (CMV status not recorded). Some clones in this sample may be carry-over from other donors' samples. The source was CD8+ T cells from cultured PBMCs, collected from culture after CMV antigen stimulation. CDR3 DNA: TGTGCCAGCAGTTCCGGACAGTTAAATCAGCCCCAGCATTTT. Translated: CASSSGQLNQPQHF.